This T cell receptor beta chain was recorded in a study of cytomegalovirus exposure and HLA in healthy donors. CDR1 and CDR2 (germline): SEHNR, FQNEAQ (reference sequence). The CDR3 extends over 12 amino acids. Points from the study as a whole: A few chains tied to CMV proved CMV antigen-specific in vitro. Later analysis suggested most CMV-associated TCR beta chains were HLA-restricted.

On this clone: Its antigen is unidentified. Mismatch with germline at one junction end may stem from a read error.

The PCR was carried out with 60 Vbeta primers and 13 Jbeta primers. Clones were read by immunoSEQ multiplex PCR, and TCRdb kept only the in-frame ones, dropping some. Here the sample spans under 200,000 clones, around 84% being singletons. The rearrangement joins TRBV7-9 to TRBJ1-2; 8 bases match TRBD1. What was sequenced was PBMCs. The receptor was derived from a woman aged 40-49 years in good health and CMV-seronegative. CDR3 region: CSSSPDRGGYTF. CDR3 bases: TGTTCCAGCAGCCCAGACAGGGGTGGCTACACCTTC. Full variable domain (missing parts from reference TRBV7-9 and TRBJ1-2): DTGVSQNPRHKITKRGQNVTFRCDPISEHNRLYWYRQTLGQGPEFLTYFQNEAQLEKSRLLSDRFSAERPKGSFSTLEIQRTEQGDSAMYLCSSSPDRGGYTFGSGTRLTVV.